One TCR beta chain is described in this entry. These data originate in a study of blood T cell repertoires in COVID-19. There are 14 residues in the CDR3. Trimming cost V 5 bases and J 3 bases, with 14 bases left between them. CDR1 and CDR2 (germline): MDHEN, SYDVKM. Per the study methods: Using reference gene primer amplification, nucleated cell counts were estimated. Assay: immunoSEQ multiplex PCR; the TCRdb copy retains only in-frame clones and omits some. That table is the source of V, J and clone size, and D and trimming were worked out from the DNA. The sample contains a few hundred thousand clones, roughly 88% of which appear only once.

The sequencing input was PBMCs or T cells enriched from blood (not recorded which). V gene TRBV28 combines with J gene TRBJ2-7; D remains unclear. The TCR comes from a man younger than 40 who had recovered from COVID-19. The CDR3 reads CASSLFIGDYEQYF. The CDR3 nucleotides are TGTGCCAGCAGTCTCTTCATCGGAGACTACGAGCAGTACTTC. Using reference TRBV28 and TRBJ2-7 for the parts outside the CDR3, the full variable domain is DVKVTQSSRYLVKRTGEKVFLECVQDMDHENMFWYRQDPGLGLRLIYFSYDVKMKEKGDIPEGYSVSREKKERFSLILESASTNQTSMYLCASSLFIGDYEQYFGPGTRLTVT.